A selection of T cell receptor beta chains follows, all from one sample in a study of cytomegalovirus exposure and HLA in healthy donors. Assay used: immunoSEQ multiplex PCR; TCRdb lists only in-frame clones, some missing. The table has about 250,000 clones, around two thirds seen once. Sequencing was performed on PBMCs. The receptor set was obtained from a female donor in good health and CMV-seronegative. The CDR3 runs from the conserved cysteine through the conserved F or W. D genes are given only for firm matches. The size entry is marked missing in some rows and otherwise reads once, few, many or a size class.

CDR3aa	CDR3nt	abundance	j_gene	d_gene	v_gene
CASSPGIAGTDTQYF	TGTGCCAGCTCACCAGGAATAGCCGGCACAGATACGCAGTATTTT	few	TRBJ2-3	NA	TRBV18
CASSLTGRNQPQHF	TGTGCCAGCAGCTTAACGGGTCGCAATCAGCCCCAGCATTTT	NA	TRBJ1-5	NA	TRBV7-8
CASSLEGAGAEAFF	TGTGCCAGCAGCTTGGAAGGGGCTGGGGCTGAAGCTTTCTTT	once	TRBJ1-1	NA	TRBV5-6
CSVELAGVGYEQYF	TGCAGCGTGGAACTAGCGGGAGTTGGATACGAGCAGTACTTC	NA	TRBJ2-7	TRBD2	TRBV29-1
CASSFSTSGRGEQYF	TGTGCCAGCAGTTTTTCGACTAGCGGGAGGGGGGAGCAGTACTTC	NA	TRBJ2-7	TRBD2	TRBV27
CASSTRTSGSLGDEQFF	TGTGCCAGCAGTACGCGGACTAGCGGGAGCCTCGGGGATGAGCAGTTCTTC	NA	TRBJ2-1	TRBD2	TRBV27
CASSPPRTGEGPYEQYF	TGTGCCAGCTCACCACCACGGACAGGCGAGGGCCCCTACGAGCAGTACTTC	few	TRBJ2-7	TRBD1	TRBV18
CAIGDSGLAGYEQYF	TGTGCCATCGGGGACAGTGGACTAGCCGGATACGAGCAGTACTTC	NA	TRBJ2-7	NA	TRBV10-3
CATSRDTGRELYGYTF	TGTGCCACCAGCAGAGATACAGGCCGTGAGCTATATGGCTACACCTTC	NA	TRBJ1-2	NA	TRBV15
CASSYSGTSYEQYF	TGTGCCAGCAGTTATTCCGGGACAAGCTACGAGCAGTACTTC	NA	TRBJ2-7	NA	TRBV28
CSDRDIAKNIQYF	TGCAGCGATAGAGACATAGCCAAAAACATTCAGTACTTC	once	TRBJ2-4	NA	TRBV29-1
CASSVQDTQYF	TGCGCCAGTTCAGTCCAAGATACGCAGTATTTT	NA	TRBJ2-3	NA	TRBV10-2
CASSAYSGRAFNEQFF	TGTGCCAGCAGTGCTTATAGCGGGAGGGCCTTTAATGAGCAGTTCTTC	NA	TRBJ2-1	TRBD2	TRBV25-1
CSVVGGTVSYEQYF	TGCAGCGTTGTGGGTGGGACAGTCTCCTACGAGCAGTACTTC	NA	TRBJ2-7	TRBD1	TRBV29-1
CVRSLGEETQYF	TGTGTCAGAAGCTTAGGCGAAGAGACCCAGTACTTC	NA	TRBJ2-5	NA	TRBV7-5
CASGRGDGNQPQHF	TGTGCCAGTGGAAGGGGCGACGGCAATCAGCCCCAGCATTTT	NA	TRBJ1-5	NA	TRBV7-9
CASSLTSGRAYNEQFF	TGTGCCAGCAGTTTGACTAGCGGGAGAGCTTACAATGAGCAGTTCTTC	NA	TRBJ2-1	TRBD2	TRBV27
CASSPGQSNQPQHF	TGCGCCAGCAGCCCGGGACAGTCCAATCAGCCCCAGCATTTT	few	TRBJ1-5	TRBD1	TRBV5-1
CASSLRARQGVEFGELFF	TGTGCCAGCAGCTTAAGGGCCAGACAGGGGGTGGAGTTCGGGGAGCTGTTTTTT	NA	TRBJ2-2	TRBD1	TRBV11-2
CASRYWPFVDTEAFF	TGTGCCAGCAGATACTGGCCCTTCGTGGACACTGAAGCTTTCTTT	NA	TRBJ1-1	NA	TRBV6-5
CASSSILAGGGETQYF	TGTGCCAGCAGTTCCATACTAGCGGGAGGTGGAGAGACCCAGTACTTC	NA	TRBJ2-5	TRBD2	TRBV27
CSSSSLSTGLAGNTIYF	TGTTCCAGCAGCTCCCTCAGTACAGGGTTGGCCGGAAACACCATATATTTT	NA	TRBJ1-3	NA	TRBV7-9
CASSLMAGDNYGYTF	TGTGCCAGCAGCTTAATGGCAGGGGACAACTATGGCTACACCTTC	NA	TRBJ1-2	NA	TRBV7-3
CSVVYRATNEKLFF	TGCAGCGTAGTCTACAGGGCCACGAATGAAAAACTGTTTTTT	NA	TRBJ1-4	NA	TRBV29-1
CASRPGHHSDEQYF	TGTGCCAGCCGGCCGGGACACCACTCCGACGAGCAGTACTTC	NA	TRBJ2-7	NA	TRBV27
CASRQIPGLALYEQYF	TGTGCCAGCAGGCAGATTCCGGGACTAGCGTTATACGAGCAGTACTTC	NA	TRBJ2-7	TRBD2	TRBV7-8
CSSSPGAGTSGRASEQFF	TGTTCCAGCAGCCCCGGGGCGGGGACTAGCGGGAGGGCCAGTGAGCAGTTCTTC	NA	TRBJ2-1	TRBD2	TRBV7-9
CAISDSGQGQSAFF	TGTGCCATCAGTGATTCTGGTCAGGGGCAGTCAGCTTTCTTT	NA	TRBJ1-1	NA	TRBV10-3
CASSVGASGDQETQYF	TGTGCCAGCAGCGTAGGAGCTAGCGGGGACCAAGAGACCCAGTACTTC	NA	TRBJ2-5	TRBD2	TRBV9
CASSIDRGGQYF	TGTGCCAGCAGTATTGACAGGGGGGGGCAGTACTTC	NA	TRBJ2-7	TRBD1	TRBV28
CASSQGTGPYEQYF	TGCGCCAGCAGTCAGGGGACAGGTCCCTACGAGCAGTACTTC	NA	TRBJ2-7	TRBD1	TRBV6-6
CASSPRGGRYTEAFF	TGTGCCAGCAGCCCCCGGGGAGGGAGGTACACTGAAGCTTTCTTT	few	TRBJ1-1	NA	TRBV7-3
CASSGGTGTYGYTF	TGTGCCAGCAGTGGGGGTACAGGGACGTATGGCTACACCTTC	NA	TRBJ1-2	NA	TRBV6-5
CASSLYGLAGGPGYEQYF	TGTGCCAGCAGTTTATACGGACTAGCGGGAGGGCCAGGTTACGAGCAGTACTTC	NA	TRBJ2-7	TRBD2	TRBV27
CSVAEQGVSYNEQFF	TGCAGCGTTGCAGAACAGGGCGTCTCCTACAATGAGCAGTTCTTC	NA	TRBJ2-1	NA	TRBV29-1
CASSLDSLAAYNEQFF	TGCGCCAGCAGCTTGGATTCACTAGCGGCCTACAATGAGCAGTTCTTC	NA	TRBJ2-1	TRBD2	TRBV5-1
CASSAGTSGSYEQYF	TGTGCCAGCAGCGCCGGGACTAGCGGTTCCTACGAGCAGTACTTC	few	TRBJ2-7	TRBD2	TRBV6-1
CASSGQGLTYEQYF	TGTGCCAGCAGCGGACAGGGGTTAACCTACGAGCAGTACTTC	NA	TRBJ2-7	TRBD1	TRBV5-5
CASSSVTDTQYF	TGTGCCAGCAGCTCCGTCACAGATACGCAGTATTTT	NA	TRBJ2-3	NA	TRBV7-9
CATAELFGEQYF	TGCGCTACAGCAGAATTATTCGGCGAGCAGTACTTC	NA	TRBJ2-7	NA	TRBV5-1
CAWIRDRLADTQYF	TGTGCCTGGATCCGGGACAGGCTAGCAGATACGCAGTATTTT	NA	TRBJ2-3	TRBD1	TRBV30